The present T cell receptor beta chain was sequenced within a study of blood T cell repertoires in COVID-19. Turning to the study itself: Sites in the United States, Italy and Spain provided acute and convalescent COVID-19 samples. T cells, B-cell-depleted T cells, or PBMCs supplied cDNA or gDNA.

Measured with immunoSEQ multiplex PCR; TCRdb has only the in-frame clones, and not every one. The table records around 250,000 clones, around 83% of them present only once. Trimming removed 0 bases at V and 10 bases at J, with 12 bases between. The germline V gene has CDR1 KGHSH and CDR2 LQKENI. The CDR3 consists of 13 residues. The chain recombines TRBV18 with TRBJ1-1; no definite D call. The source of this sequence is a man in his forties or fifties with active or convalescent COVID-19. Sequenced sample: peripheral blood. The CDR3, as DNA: TGTGCCAGCTCACCACCCGCAGAAACAACAGCTTTCTTT. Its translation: CASSPPAETTAFF.